This T cell receptor beta chain originates from a study of blood T cell repertoires in COVID-19 (TCRdb year 2020). Broadly, across the study: Samples covering the acute and convalescent phases of COVID-19 were provided by collaborators in the United States, Italy and Spain. HLA class I and class II types, where available, came from metadata supplied by the sample provider rather than from assay-based typing. The dataset comprised deeply sampled blood TCRbeta repertoires from subjects exposed to, actively infected with, or recovered from COVID-19. The samples were drawn from the first 160 participants of the ongoing ImmuneRACE study and from 1,254 subjects provided by 6 global collaborators. The sample metadata nearly always contained a de-identified subject ID, COVID-19 status, age in years and sex. The repertoires were released in a freely available public database meant as a resource for research on the immune response to SARS-CoV-2. The prospective study material was composed of cDNA or gDNA derived from T cells, B-cell-depleted T cells, or PBMCs. What the study reported, not specific to this receptor: How much clinical and demographic metadata was included differed by source and by participant, and the metadata was provided uncurated.

Inclusive of the bounding cysteine and phenylalanine, the CDR3 is 15 residues long. CDR3 DNA only is kept here, 45 bases in frame from base 1. V trim: 6 bases; J trim: 5 bases; unmatched bases: 10. The germline V gene specifies MNHEY as CDR1 and SVGAGI as CDR2. The collaborating institutions used their own protocols to collect whole blood in K2EDTA tubes. For TCRbeta analysis, collaborators shipped samples as frozen whole blood, isolated PBMCs, or DNA extracted from either of those sample types. Notes on this clone: What this receptor recognizes is not known. No base-level quality is on record; no much larger clone is a single base apart.

TCRbeta CDR3 regions were amplified from genomic DNA by means of the immunoSEQ Assay, a bias-controlled multiplex PCR. The authors' analysis ran thus. The number of nucleated cells in each sample was estimated by amplification of reference gene primers within the assay. To quantify the absolute abundance of each unique TCRbeta CDR3 rearrangement, sequence reads were collapsed and filtered. Productive Simpson clonality was computed per sample as the square root of Simpson's diversity index over productive rearrangements. Held by TCRdb, this immuneACCESS table contains in-frame sequences only and omits some clones. Under half of the omission traces to an unresolved V gene where checked; the cause of the rest is unknown. From that table come the V and J calls and clone size; the DNA was used to work out D and trimming. The table for this sample lists a few hundred thousand clones; roughly 84% of them were counted only once. The top ten clones comprise 3.1% of the sample.

Sequencing was carried out using peripheral blood. Recombination connected TRBV6-5 to TRBJ2-3; a stretch of 8 junction bases matches TRBD1. The origin of this receptor is a woman between 18 and 29 years old with acute or convalescent COVID-19. The DNA is as follows: TGTGCCAGCAGCCCGGGACAGGCGAAGGGAGATACGCAGTATTTT. This yields the protein CASSPGQAKGDTQYF.